This T cell receptor (beta chain) was sequenced during a study of T cells in Graves' hyperthyroidism and ophthalmopathy. Trimming shortened V by 1 base and J by 0 bases, and 10 bases separated the two germline ends. Germline lookup yields CDR1 MNHNS and CDR2 SASEGT. The CDR3 loop spans 15 amino acids. The sample holds many counts of this clonotype. Its specificity is not known. Study observations and caveats: Most clonotypes expanded in thyroid above 0.001 were likewise present in blood. Before onset, ophthalmopathy was predicted by the model a median around 6.2 months earlier.

Researchers amplified the TCR beta CDR3 regions from RNA transcripts. The HTBI primer set served for first-round RT-PCR of the TCR CDR3. TCRdb reprocessed the multiplex PCR reads with MiXCR, giving one entry per CDR3 protein. The sample lists roughly 500,000 distinct CDR3 sequences, roughly 16% occurring once. Patients with ophthalmopathy all had a Clinical Activity Score of at least 3, a NOSPECS grade of at least 4 and duration under 3 months. The sequencing sample was made of blood. V gene TRBV6-1 combines with J gene TRBJ2-7; D could derive from TRBD1 or TRBD2 (5 bases each). This receptor was obtained from a woman in her 30s with Graves' ophthalmopathy. CDR3 sequence (DNA): TGTGCCAGCAGTGAAGTCGCAGGGAGCTCCTACGAGCAGTACTTC. Amino acids: CASSEVAGSSYEQYF.